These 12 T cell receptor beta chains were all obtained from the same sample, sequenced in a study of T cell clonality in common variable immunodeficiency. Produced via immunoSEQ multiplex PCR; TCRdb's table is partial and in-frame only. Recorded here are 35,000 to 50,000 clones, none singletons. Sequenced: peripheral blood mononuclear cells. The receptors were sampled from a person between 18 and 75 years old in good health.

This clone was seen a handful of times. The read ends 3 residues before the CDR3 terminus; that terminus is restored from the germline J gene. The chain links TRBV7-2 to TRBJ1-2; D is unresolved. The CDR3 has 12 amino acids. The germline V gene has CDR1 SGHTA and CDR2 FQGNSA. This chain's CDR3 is CASSLAAGDYTF. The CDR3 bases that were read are TGTGCCAGCAGCTTAGCGGCGGGTGAC.

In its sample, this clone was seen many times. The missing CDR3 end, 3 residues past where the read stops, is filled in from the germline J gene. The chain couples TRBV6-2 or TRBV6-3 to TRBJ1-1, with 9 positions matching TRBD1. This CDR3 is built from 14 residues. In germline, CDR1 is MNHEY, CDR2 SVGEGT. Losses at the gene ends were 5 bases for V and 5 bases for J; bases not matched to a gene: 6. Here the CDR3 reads CASSDLTGGTEAFF. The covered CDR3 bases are TGTGCCAGCAGTGACCTGACAGGGGGGACTGAA.

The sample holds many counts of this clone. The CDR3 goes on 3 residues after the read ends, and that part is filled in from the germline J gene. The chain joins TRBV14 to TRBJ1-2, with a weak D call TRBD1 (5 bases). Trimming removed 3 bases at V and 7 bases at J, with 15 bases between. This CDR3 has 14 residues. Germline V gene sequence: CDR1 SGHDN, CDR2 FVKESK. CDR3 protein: CASSHRDSWTGYTF. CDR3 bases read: TGTGCCAGCAGCCATAGAGACAGTTGGACTGGC.

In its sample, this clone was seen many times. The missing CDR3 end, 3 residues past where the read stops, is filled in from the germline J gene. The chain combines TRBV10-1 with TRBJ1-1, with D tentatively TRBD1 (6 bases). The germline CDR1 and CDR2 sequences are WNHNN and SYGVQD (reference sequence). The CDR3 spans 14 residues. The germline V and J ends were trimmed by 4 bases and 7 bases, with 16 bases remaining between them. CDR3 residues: CASSVNREEGEAFF. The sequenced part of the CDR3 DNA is TGCGCCAGCAGTGTGAACAGGGAGGAGGGTGAA.

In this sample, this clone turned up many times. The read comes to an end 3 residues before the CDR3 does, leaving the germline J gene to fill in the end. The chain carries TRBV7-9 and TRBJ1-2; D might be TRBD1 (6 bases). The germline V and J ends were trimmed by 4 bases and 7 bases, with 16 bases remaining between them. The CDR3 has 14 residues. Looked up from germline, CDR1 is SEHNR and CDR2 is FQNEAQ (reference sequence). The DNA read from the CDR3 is TGTGCCAGCAGCTCGATGACAGGCGATATTGGC. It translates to CASSSMTGDIG. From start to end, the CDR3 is CASSSMTGDIGYTF. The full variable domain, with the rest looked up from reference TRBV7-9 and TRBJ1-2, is DTGVSQNPRHKITKRGQNVTFRCDPISEHNRLYWYRQTLGQGPEFLTYFQNEAQLEKSRLLSDRFSAERPKGSFSTLEIQRTEQGDSAMYLCASSSMTGDIGYTFGSGTRLTVV.

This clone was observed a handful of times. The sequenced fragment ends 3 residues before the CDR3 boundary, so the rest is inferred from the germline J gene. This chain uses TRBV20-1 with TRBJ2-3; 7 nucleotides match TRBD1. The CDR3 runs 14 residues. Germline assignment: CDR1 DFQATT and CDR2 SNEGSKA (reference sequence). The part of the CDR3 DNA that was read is TGCAGTGCAACGATGGTAGGGGGCAATCAGCCG. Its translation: CSATMVGGNQP. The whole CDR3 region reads CSATMVGGNQPQYF.

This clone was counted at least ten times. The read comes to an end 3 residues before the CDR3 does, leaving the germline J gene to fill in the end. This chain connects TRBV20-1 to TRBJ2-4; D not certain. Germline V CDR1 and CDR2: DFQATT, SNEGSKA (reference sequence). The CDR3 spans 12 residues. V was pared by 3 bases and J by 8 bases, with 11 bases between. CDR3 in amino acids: CSASHKNDIQYF. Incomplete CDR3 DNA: TGCAGTGCTAGCCACAAAAACGACATT.

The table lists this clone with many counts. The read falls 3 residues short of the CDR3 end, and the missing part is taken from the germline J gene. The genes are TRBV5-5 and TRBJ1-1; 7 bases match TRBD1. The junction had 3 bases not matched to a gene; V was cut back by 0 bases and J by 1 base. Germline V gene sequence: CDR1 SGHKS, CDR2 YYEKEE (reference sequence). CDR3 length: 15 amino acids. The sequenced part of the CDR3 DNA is TGTGCCAGCAGCTTGGAGACAGGGAGGAACACTGAA. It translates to CASSLETGRNTE. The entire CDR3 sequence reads CASSLETGRNTEAFF.

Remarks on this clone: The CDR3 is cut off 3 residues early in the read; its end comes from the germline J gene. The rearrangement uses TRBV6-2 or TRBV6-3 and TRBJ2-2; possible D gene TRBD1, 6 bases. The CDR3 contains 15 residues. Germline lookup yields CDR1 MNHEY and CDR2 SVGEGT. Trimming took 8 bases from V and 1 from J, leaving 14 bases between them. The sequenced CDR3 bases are TGTGCCAGCTCCATCAACAGGGAGAACACCGGGGAG. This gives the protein CASSINRENTGE. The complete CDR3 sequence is CASSINRENTGELFF.

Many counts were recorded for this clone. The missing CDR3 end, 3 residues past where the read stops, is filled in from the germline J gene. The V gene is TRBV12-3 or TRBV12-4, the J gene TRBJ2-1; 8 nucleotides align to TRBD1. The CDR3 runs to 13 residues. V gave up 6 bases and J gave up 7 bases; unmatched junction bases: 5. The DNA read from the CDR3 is TGTGCCAGCAGACAGGGGGGAAAAAATGAG. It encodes CASRQGGKNE. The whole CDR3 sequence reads CASRQGGKNEQFF.

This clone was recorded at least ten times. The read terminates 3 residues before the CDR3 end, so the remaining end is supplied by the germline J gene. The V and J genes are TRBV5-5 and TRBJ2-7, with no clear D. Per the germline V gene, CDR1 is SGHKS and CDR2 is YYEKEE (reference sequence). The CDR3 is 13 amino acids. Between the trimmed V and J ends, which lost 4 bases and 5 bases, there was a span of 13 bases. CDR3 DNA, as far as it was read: TGTGCCAGCAGCCGGCAGCTCCGGGACGAG. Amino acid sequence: CASSRQLRDE. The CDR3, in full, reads CASSRQLRDEQYF.

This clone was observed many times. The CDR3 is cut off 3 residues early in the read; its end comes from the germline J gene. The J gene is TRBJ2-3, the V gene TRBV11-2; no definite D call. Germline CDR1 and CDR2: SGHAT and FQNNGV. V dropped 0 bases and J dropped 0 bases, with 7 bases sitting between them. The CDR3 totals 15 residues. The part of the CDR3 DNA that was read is TGTGCCAGCAGCTTAGATTCTACTAGCACAGATACG. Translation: CASSLDSTSTDT. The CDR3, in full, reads CASSLDSTSTDTQYF.